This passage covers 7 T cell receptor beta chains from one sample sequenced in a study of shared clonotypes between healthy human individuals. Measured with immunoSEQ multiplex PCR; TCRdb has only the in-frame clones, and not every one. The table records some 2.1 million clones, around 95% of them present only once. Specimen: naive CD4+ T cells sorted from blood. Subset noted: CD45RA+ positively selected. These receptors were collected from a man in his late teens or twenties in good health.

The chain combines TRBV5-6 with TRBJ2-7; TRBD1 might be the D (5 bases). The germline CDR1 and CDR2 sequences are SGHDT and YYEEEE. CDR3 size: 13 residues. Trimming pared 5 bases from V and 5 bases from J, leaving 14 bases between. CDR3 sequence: CASSLAGNHEQYF. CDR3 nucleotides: TGTGCCAGCAGTTTAGCAGGGAATCACGAGCAGTACTTC.

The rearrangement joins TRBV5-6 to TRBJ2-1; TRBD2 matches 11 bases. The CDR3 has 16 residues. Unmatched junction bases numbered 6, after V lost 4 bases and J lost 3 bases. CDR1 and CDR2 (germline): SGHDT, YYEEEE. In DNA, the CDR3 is TGTGCCAGCAGCATCCTTAGCGGGAGGGGCTACAATGAGCAGTTCTTC. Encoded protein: CASSILSGRGYNEQFF.

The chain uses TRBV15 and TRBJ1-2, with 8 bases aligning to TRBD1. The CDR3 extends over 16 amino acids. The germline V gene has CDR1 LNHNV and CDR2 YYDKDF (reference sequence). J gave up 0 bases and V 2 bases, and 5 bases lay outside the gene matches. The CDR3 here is CATSRTGGTSNYGYTF. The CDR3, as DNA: TGTGCCACCAGCAGAACAGGGGGGACTTCTAACTATGGCTACACCTTC.

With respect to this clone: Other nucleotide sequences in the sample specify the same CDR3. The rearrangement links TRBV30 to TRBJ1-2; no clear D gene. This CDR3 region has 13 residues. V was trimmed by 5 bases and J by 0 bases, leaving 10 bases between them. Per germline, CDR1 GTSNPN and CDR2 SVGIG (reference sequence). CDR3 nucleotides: TGTGCCTGGTCGAGGGTAGCTAACTATGGCTACACCTTC. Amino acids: CAWSRVANYGYTF.

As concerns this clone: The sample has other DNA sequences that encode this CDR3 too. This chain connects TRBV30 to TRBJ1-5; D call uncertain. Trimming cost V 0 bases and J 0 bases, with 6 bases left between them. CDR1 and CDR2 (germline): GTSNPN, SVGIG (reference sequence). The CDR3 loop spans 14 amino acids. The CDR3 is CAWSVKGSNQPQHF. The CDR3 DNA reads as TGTGCCTGGAGTGTAAAGGGTAGCAATCAGCCCCAGCATTTT.

CDR3 protein: CASSVVPLAGAPPSTDTQYF. In nucleotides, the CDR3 is TGTGCCAGCAGCGTAGTCCCGCTAGCGGGGGCGCCCCCGAGCACAGATACGCAGTATTTT. The V call is TRBV9, the J call TRBJ2-3; 10 bases match TRBD2. This CDR3 comprises 20 residues. J lost 0 bases, V lost 0 bases, and 13 bases had no gene match. From germline, CDR1 is SGDLS and CDR2 YYNGEE. Using reference TRBV9 and TRBJ2-3 for the parts outside the CDR3, the full variable domain is DSGVTQTPKHLITATGQRVTLRCSPRSGDLSVYWYQQSLDQGLQFLIQYYNGEERAKGNILERFSAQQFPDLHSELNLSSLELGDSALYFCASSVVPLAGAPPSTDTQYFGPGTRLTVL.

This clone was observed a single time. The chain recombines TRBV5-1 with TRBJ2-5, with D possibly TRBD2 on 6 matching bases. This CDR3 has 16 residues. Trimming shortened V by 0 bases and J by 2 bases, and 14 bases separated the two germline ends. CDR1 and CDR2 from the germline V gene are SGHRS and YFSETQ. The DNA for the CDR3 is TGCGCCAGCAGCTTGGGTGGTAGCGCGGGACAAGAGACCCAGTACTTC. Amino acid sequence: CASSLGGSAGQETQYF. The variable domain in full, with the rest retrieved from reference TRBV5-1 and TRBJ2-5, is KAGVTQTPRYLIKTRGQQVTLSCSPISGHRSVSWYQQTPGQGLQFLFEYFSETQRNKGNFPGRFSGRQFSNSRSEMNVSTLELGDSALYLCASSLGGSAGQETQYFGPGTRLLVL.